This T cell receptor (beta chain) was captured in a study of blood T cell repertoires in COVID-19. The V gene's germline CDR1 is LNHDA and CDR2 SQIVND (reference sequence). Trimming left V 6 bases short and J 3 bases short, with 12 bases between. There are 15 residues in the CDR3. Profiling relied on immunoSEQ multiplex PCR, and the TCRdb table lists in-frame clones only, not all of them. Found here are 140,000 to 150,000 clones, approximately 80% of them singletons; the top ten hold approximately 6%. Participants' reported clinical history set cohort assignment. Each recovered donor of Cohort 3 presented with two negative PCRs, clearance, or symptom resolution.

The TCR sequence derives from a woman in her forties or fifties who had recovered from COVID-19. The sample taken for sequencing was PBMCs or T cells enriched from blood (not recorded which). The J gene is TRBJ2-6, the V gene TRBV19, with D possibly matching TRBD2 (5 bases). CDR3 DNA sequence: TGTGCCAGTAGCCCGGGGTTTTTTGGGGCCAACGTCCTGACTTTC. It specifies CASSPGFFGANVLTF.